This entry features one T cell receptor beta chain sequence. These data come from a study of control samples from healthy donors and cancer patients. Some clones are missing from TCRdb's copy, which holds only in-frame ones; the method was immunoSEQ multiplex PCR. The sample lists 150,000 to 200,000 clones, roughly 94% seen once, with about 8.5% in the top ten. Trimming stripped 10 bases from V and 7 bases from J, with 11 bases between. This CDR3 spans 11 amino acids. The sequencing sample was made of blood. This sequence joins TRBV12-3 or TRBV12-4 and TRBJ1-3, with no clear D. This sequence was found in a woman in her thirties or forties in good health. For the CDR3, the DNA is TGTGCCACCGAGATTGGGAACACCATATATTTT. Its protein product is CATEIGNTIYF.